This record covers a single T cell receptor (beta chain). Its antigen is unidentified. Trimming at V came to 6 bases and at J to 9 bases, leaving 9 bases not matched to a gene. From germline, CDR1 is SNHLY and CDR2 FYNNEI. The CDR3 loop spans 13 amino acids. The split of CD4+ cells yielded CD45RA+ naive and CD45RA-negative memory subsets. Assay execution took place at the deep level. Repertoires were generated with immunoSEQ multiplex PCR, while TCRdb's copy carries only in-frame clones and drops some. The sample lists more than 2 million clones, over 85% occurring once. The source of the sample is a study of shared clonotypes between healthy human individuals. Study results and limitations: Among a handful of donors, roughly 5% of naive CD4 clonotypes were found in common.

The chain is built from TRBV2 and TRBJ2-7, with TRBD1 identical over 9 bases. Sequencing input: naive CD4+ T cells sorted from blood. Subset here: CD45RA+ positively selected. The TCR originated in a man younger than 35 in good health. CDR3 protein: CASRGTGPSGQYF. Here the CDR3 DNA reads TGTGCCAGCAGGGGGACAGGGCCATCGGGGCAGTACTTC.